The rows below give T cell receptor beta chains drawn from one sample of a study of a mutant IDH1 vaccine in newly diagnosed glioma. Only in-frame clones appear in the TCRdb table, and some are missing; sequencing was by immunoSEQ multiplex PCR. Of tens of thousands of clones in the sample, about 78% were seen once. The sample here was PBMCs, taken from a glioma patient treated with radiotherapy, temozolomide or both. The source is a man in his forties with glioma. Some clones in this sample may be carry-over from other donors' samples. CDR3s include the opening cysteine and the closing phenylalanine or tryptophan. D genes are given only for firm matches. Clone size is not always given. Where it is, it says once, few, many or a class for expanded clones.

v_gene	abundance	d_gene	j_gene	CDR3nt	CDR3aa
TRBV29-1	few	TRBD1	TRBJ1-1	TGCAGCGTGTACAGGGGCGTGAACACTGAAGCTTTCTTT	CSVYRGVNTEAFF
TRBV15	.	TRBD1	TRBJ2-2	TGTGCCACCAGCGGGGACAGGTTCTCCGGGGAGCTGTTTTTT	CATSGDRFSGELFF
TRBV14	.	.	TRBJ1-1	TGTGCCAGCAGCCTACTAAGGGTTGGGGACACTGAAGCTTTCTTT	CASSLLRVGDTEAFF
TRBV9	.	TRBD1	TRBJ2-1	TGTGCCAGCAGCGTAGGGCAGGGGGCCCTCAGTGAGCAGTTCTTC	CASSVGQGALSEQFF
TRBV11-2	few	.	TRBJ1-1	TGTGCCAGCAGCTTCCGGAACACTGAAGCTTTCTTT	CASSFRNTEAFF
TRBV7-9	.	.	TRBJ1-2	TGTGCCAGCAGCAACATCAACAGGTTGGAAACCTATGGCTACACCTTC	CASSNINRLETYGYTF
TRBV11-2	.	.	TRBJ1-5	TGTGCCAGCAGCTTAGGCGGGTTTCTTCCCCAGCATTTT	CASSLGGFLPQHF
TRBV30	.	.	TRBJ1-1	TGTGCCTGCCGACCGGGTTTTCTAGGACACACTGAAGCTTTCTTT	CACRPGFLGHTEAFF
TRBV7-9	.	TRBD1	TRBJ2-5	TGTGCCAGCAGCTCGACAGGGCGGGAAGAGACCCAGTACTTC	CASSSTGREETQYF
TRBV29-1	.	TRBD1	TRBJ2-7	TGCAGCGTTGAATGGGACAGCTCCTACGAGCAGTACTTC	CSVEWDSSYEQYF
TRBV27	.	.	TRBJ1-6	TGTGCCAGGCCACATAATTCACCCCTCCACTTT	CARPHNSPLHF
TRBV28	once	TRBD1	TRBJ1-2	TGTGCCAGCAGTTTACCGGGACAGGGGGCGCGTGGCTACACCTTC	CASSLPGQGARGYTF
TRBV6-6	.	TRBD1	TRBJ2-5	TGTGCCAGCAGTTACTACAGGGGGAAAGTGGGAGAGACCCAGTACTTC	CASSYYRGKVGETQYF
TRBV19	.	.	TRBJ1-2	TGTGCCAGTAGTATTAAGAGGGAACCGGGCTATGGCTACACCTTC	CASSIKREPGYGYTF
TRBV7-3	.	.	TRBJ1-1	TGTGCCAGCAGCTCCTCTGGATGGGGGGCAAGAGCTTTCTTT	CASSSSGWGARAFF
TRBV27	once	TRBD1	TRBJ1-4	TGTGCCAGCAGCCCGGGACAGGGGGTCTTTGGGACTAATGAAAAACTGTTTTTT	CASSPGQGVFGTNEKLFF
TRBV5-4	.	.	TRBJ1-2	TGTGCCAGCAGCTTGGTTGGGGATGGCTACACCTTC	CASSLVGDGYTF
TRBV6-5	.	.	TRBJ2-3	TGTGCCAGCAGTTACTACCCCGGAGATACGCAGTATTTT	CASSYYPGDTQYF
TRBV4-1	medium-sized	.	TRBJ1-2	TGCGCCAGCAGTCCTCTGGGGACGAGCTATGGCTACACCTTC	CASSPLGTSYGYTF
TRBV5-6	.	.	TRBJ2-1	TGTGCCAGCAGCAACGGAAAATTCTCCTACAATGAGCAGTTCTTC	CASSNGKFSYNEQFF
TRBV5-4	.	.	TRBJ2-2	TGTGCCAGCAGCTTGTCGGGGAACGGGGAGCTGTTTTTT	CASSLSGNGELFF
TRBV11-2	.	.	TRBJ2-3	TGTGCCAGCAGCCCGAGCACAGATACGCAGTATTTT	CASSPSTDTQYF
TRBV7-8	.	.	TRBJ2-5	TGTGCCAGCAGCTCAGGGATGGGCAGGGGCCAAGAGACCCAGTACTTC	CASSSGMGRGQETQYF
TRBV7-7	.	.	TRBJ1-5	TGTGCTAGCAGCTTAGCGAGGGGCCAGCCCCAGCATTTT	CASSLARGQPQHF
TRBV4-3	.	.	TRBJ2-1	TGCGCCAGCAGCCAAGATCGCCACAATGAGCAGTTCTTC	CASSQDRHNEQFF
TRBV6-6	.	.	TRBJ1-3	TGTGCCAGCAGTTTTAATACAGGAGACTCTGGAAACACCATATATTTT	CASSFNTGDSGNTIYF
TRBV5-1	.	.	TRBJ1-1	TGCGCCAGCAGCTTGGTGGTGAACACTGAAGCTTTCTTT	CASSLVVNTEAFF
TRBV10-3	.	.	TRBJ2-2	TGTGCCATCAGTTCGGACACCACCACCGGGGAGCTGTTTTTT	CAISSDTTTGELFF
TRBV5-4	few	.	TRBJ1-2	TGTGCCAGCAGCTTGGAAGGACAACTTACGGGTGGCTACACCTTC	CASSLEGQLTGGYTF
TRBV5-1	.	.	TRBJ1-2	TGCGCCAGCAGCGCCCACCAGGAAATCTATGGCTACACCTTC	CASSAHQEIYGYTF
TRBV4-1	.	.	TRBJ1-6	TGCGCCAGCAGCCAAGGGTCGGGTTCACCCCTCCACTTT	CASSQGSGSPLHF
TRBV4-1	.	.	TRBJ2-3	TGCGCCAGCAGCCCAGACAGATGGACAGATACGCAGTATTTT	CASSPDRWTDTQYF
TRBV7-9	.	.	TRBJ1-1	TGTGCCAGCAGCTTTGGTGGCCAGATTCTCATGAACACTGAAGCTTTCTTT	CASSFGGQILMNTEAFF
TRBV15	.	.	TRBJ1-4	TGTGCCACCAGCCCCTACCCCGACAGGTTTAATGAAAAACTGTTTTTT	CATSPYPDRFNEKLFF
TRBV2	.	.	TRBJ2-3	TGTGCCAGCAGTGAAGGAAGCAGAGCTAGCACAGATACGCAGTATTTT	CASSEGSRASTDTQYF
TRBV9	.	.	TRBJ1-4	TGTGCCAGCAGCGTAGGGGGCGGTAGTGCAACTAATGAAAAACTGTTTTTT	CASSVGGGSATNEKLFF
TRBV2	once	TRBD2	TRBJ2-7	TGTGCCAGCGGTCTAGCGGGGGGTAGTGGTCTATACGAGCAGTACTTC	CASGLAGGSGLYEQYF
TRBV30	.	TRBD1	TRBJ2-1	TGTGCCTGGAGTCCAGGGGGCGACTACTACAATGAGCAGTTCTTC	CAWSPGGDYYNEQFF
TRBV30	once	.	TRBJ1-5	TGTGCCTGGAGTCGTTACGGGGGCAACGGAGGGAATCAGCCCCAGCATTTT	CAWSRYGGNGGNQPQHF
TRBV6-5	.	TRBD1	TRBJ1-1	TGTGCCAGCAGCACGGGGACAGGCGTCGGCACTGAAGCTTTCTTT	CASSTGTGVGTEAFF
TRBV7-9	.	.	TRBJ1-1	TGTGCCAGCGGGGACTTTCGGAACACTGAAGCTTTCTTT	CASGDFRNTEAFF
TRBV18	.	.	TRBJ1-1	TGTGCCAGCTCACCCGGTACGGAGAACACTGAAGCTTTCTTT	CASSPGTENTEAFF
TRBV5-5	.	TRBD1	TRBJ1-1	TGTGCCAGCAGCTTGAATGCCAGGGGGGAAGCTTTCTTT	CASSLNARGEAFF
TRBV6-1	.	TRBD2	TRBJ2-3	TGTGCCAGCACTCCGAGCGGGAACACAGATACGCAGTATTTT	CASTPSGNTDTQYF
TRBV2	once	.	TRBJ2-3	TGTGCCAGCCAGAGTAGATTAACGGGACGGAGCACAGATACGCAGTATTTT	CASQSRLTGRSTDTQYF
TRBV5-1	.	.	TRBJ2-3	TGCGCCAGCAGCTTCCGGACTAGCACAGATACGCAGTATTTT	CASSFRTSTDTQYF
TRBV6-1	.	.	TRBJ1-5	TGTGCCAGCAGTCTAGGACACGGCAATCAGCCCCAGCATTTT	CASSLGHGNQPQHF
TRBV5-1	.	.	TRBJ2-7	TGCGCCAGCAGCTTCCCAGTTAACGAGCAGTACTTC	CASSFPVNEQYF
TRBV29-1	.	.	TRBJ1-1	TGCAGCGTTGCCACCCCGACAGGCTCGGGCACTGAAGCTTTCTTT	CSVATPTGSGTEAFF
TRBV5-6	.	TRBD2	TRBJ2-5	TGTGCCAGCAGCTTGGCCGGGACTAAAGAGACCCAGTACTTC	CASSLAGTKETQYF
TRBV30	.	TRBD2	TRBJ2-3	TGTGCCTGGAGTGAAGCGGGGGGGCTAACAGATACGCAGTATTTT	CAWSEAGGLTDTQYF